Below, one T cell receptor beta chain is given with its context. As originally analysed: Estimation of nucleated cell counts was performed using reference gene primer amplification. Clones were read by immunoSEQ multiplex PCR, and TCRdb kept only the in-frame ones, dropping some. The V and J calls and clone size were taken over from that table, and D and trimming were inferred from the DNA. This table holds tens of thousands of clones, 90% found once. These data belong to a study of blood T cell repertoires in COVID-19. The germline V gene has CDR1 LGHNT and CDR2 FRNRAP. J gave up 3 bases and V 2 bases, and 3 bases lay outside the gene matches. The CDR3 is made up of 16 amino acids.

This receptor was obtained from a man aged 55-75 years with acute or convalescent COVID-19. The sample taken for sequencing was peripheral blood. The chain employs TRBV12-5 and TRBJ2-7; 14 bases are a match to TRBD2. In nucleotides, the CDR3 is TGTGCTAGTGGTTTGTCGACTAGCGGGAGGGGCTACGAGCAGTACTTC. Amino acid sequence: CASGLSTSGRGYEQYF.